These 11 T cell receptor beta chains were all obtained from the same sample, sequenced in a study of blood T cell repertoires in COVID-19. Sequencing used immunoSEQ multiplex PCR; TCRdb keeps in-frame clones, though not all of them. This sample carries around 80,000 clones, over 80% of them seen once, and the ten largest clones take roughly 9%. Sequencing was carried out using peripheral blood. The receptor set was obtained from a human donor in a cohort sampled during active COVID-19.

There are a few counts of this clone. This chain links TRBV9 with TRBJ2-1, with a possible D match to TRBD2 (6 bases). Trimming removed 3 bases at V and 10 bases at J, with 20 bases between. The CDR3 contains 15 residues. Germline assignment: CDR1 SGDLS and CDR2 YYNGEE. As DNA, the CDR3 is TGTGCCAGCAGCGCCATACCGGGACTTCAATCGGAGCAGTTCTTC. Translating it yields CASSAIPGLQSEQFF.

The V gene is TRBV5-4, the J gene TRBJ1-2, with 8 positions matching TRBD1. The ends lost 4 bases at V and 5 bases at J; junction bases unmatched: 10. There are 15 residues in the CDR3. Germline CDR1 reads SGHNT; CDR2 reads YYREEE (reference sequence). The CDR3 DNA reads TGTGCCAGCAGCGCGGGGGACAGGATGGAATATGGCTACACCTTC. This sequence encodes CASSAGDRMEYGYTF.

This chain uses TRBV5-1 with TRBJ2-3; TRBD2 matches 15 bases. The CDR3 covers 18 residues. With 4 bases clipped from V and 0 bases from J, the junction kept 6 bases outside the gene matches. Germline V gene data show CDR1 as SGHRS and CDR2 as YFSETQ. DNA for the CDR3: TGCGCCAGCAGCCCAGGACTAGCGGGGGGGCAGAGCACAGATACGCAGTATTTT. The encoded protein is CASSPGLAGGQSTDTQYF.

This clone was observed a few times. The rearrangement uses TRBV2 and TRBJ2-7; 7 bases agree with TRBD2. V lost 2 bases and J lost 2; bases outside the gene matches: 9. Germline V gene data show CDR1 as SNHLY and CDR2 as FYNNEI. The CDR3 length is 16 residues. CDR3 DNA: TGTGCCAGCAGTGAAAGACGACTAGCCTTCCCCTACGAGCAGTACTTC. This codes for CASSERRLAFPYEQYF.

The DNA of the CDR3 is TGCGCCAGCAGCTTTAGGTTAGCGGGAGCCTACGAGCAGTACTTC. Translating gives CASSFRLAGAYEQYF. The chain combines TRBV5-1 with TRBJ2-7; TRBD2 agrees at 9 bases. Germline loops: CDR1 SGHRS, CDR2 YFSETQ. Losses at the gene ends were 2 bases for V and 2 bases for J; bases not matched to a gene: 5. This CDR3 is 15 amino acids long.

This sequence joins TRBV3-1 (or the pseudogene TRBV3-2) and TRBJ2-1; 9 nucleotides match TRBD2. Germline CDR1 LGHDT, CDR2 YNNKEL (reference sequence). V was clipped by 4 bases and J by 5 bases; unmatched bases: 12. The CDR3 is 17 amino acids. The CDR3 protein is CASSRRLAAPAHNEQFF. The CDR3 DNA is TGTGCCAGCAGCCGAAGACTAGCGGCCCCTGCCCACAATGAGCAGTTCTTC.

This clone was found a few times. The chain uses TRBV19 and TRBJ1-3; the D is unclear. Germline values: CDR1 LNHDA, CDR2 SQIVND (reference sequence). Between the trimmed V and J ends, which lost 2 bases and 0 bases, there was a span of 8 bases. The CDR3 covers 15 residues. The CDR3 nucleotides are TGTGCCAGTAGTATATCTTCTTCCTCTGGAAACACCATATATTTT. Translating gives CASSISSSSGNTIYF.

V and J are TRBV12-5 and TRBJ2-7; TRBD1 matches 8 bases. V lost 4 bases and J lost 4; bases outside the gene matches: 6. The CDR3 totals 14 residues. Germline V CDR1 and CDR2: LGHNT, FRNRAP. Here the CDR3 reads CASGSSGGGYEQYF. CDR3 nucleotides: TGTGCTAGTGGTTCGTCAGGGGGCGGGTACGAGCAGTACTTC.

A remark on this clone: At the DNA level, this CDR3 is encoded by other sequences in the same sample as well. V is TRBV5-1 and J is TRBJ2-2; possibly TRBD1 for D (5 bases). CDR1 and CDR2 from the germline V gene are SGHRS and YFSETQ. The V end was cut by 3 bases, the J end by 1 base, with 7 bases between. The CDR3 sequence is 14 residues long. Here the CDR3 reads CASSSTGNTGELFF. CDR3 in DNA: TGCGCCAGCAGCTCCACAGGGAACACCGGGGAGCTGTTTTTT.

The CDR3 nucleotides are TGTGCCAGCAGCGTAGCGGGGCGGGATCGTACCGGGGAGCTGTTTTTT. Amino acids: CASSVAGRDRTGELFF. The chain is built from TRBV9 and TRBJ2-2; D is possibly TRBD2 (6 bases). Trimming pared 0 bases from V and 5 bases from J, leaving 14 bases between. This CDR3 is 16 amino acids long. Germline V lookup: CDR1 SGDLS, CDR2 YYNGEE.

The chain recombines TRBV5-1 with TRBJ2-4; possible D gene TRBD1, 5 bases. Germline CDR1 reads SGHRS; CDR2 reads YFSETQ. The CDR3 contains 13 residues. Trimming cost V 0 bases and J 9 bases, with 10 bases left between them. The chain's CDR3 is CASSLAEGAIQYF. The CDR3 region has the DNA TGCGCCAGCAGCTTGGCCGAAGGGGCCATTCAGTACTTC.